This T cell receptor (beta chain) was found in a study of identical twins. The germline V gene has CDR1 LGHDT and CDR2 YNNKEL (reference sequence). V gave up 0 bases and J gave up 4 bases, with 15 bases separating them. The CDR3 loop spans 17 amino acids. TCRdb reprocessed the 5' RACE reads with MiXCR, giving one entry per CDR3 protein. The table records 450,000 or so distinct CDR3 sequences, roughly 26% of them present only once. The sample also formed part of further work on T cells expressing NK-cell markers.

V usage is TRBV3-1 and J usage is TRBJ2-2; D may be TRBD1 (6 bases). The TCR sequence derives from a woman aged 18 to 35 in good health. Sequencing was done on a sample of CD4+ T cells sorted from blood. CDR3 coding DNA: TGTGCCAGCAGCCAAGACTTACGGCGAGGGGGCACCGGGGAGCTGTTTTTT. Translation gives CASSQDLRRGGTGELFF.